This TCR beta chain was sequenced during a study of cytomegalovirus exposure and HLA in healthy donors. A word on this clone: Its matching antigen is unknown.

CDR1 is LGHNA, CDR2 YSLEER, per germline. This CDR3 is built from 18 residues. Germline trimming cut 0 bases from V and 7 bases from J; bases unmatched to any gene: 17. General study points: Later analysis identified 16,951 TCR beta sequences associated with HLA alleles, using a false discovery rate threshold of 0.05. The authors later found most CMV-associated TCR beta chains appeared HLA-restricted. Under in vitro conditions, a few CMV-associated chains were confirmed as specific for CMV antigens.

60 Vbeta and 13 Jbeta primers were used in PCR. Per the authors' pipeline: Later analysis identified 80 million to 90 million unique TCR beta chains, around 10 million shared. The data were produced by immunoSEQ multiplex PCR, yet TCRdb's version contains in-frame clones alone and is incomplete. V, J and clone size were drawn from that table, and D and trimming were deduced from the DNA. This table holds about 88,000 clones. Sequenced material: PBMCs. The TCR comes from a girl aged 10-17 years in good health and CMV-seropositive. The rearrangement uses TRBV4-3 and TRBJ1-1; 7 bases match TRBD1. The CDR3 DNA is TGCGCCAGCAGCCAAGAACGGGACCTAGGGGGCATGGGAATTGAAGCTTTCTTT. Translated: CASSQERDLGGMGIEAFF.